The T cell receptor (beta chain) under discussion was sequenced for a study of shared clonotypes between healthy human individuals. The CDR3 is made up of 16 amino acids. Germline CDR1 and CDR2: SGHAT and FQNNGV. Deletions cut 5 bases from V and 0 bases from J, with 15 bases between. Clones were read by immunoSEQ multiplex PCR, and TCRdb kept only the in-frame ones, dropping some. The sample contains millions of clones, more than 80% of which appear only once. A CD45RA-negative memory subset and a CD45RA+ naive subset were separated from the CD4+ cells. The V call is TRBV11-2, the J call TRBJ2-3; no clear D. The clonotype was recovered from a man between 18 and 29 years old in good health. Some clones in this sample may be carry-over from other donors' samples. Sequenced: naive CD4+ T cells from PBMCs. Subset indicated: CD45RA+ positively selected. The CDR3 is CASSRVDPLSTDTQYF. In nucleotides, the CDR3 is TGTGCCAGCAGCCGGGTCGACCCGCTCAGCACAGATACGCAGTATTTT.